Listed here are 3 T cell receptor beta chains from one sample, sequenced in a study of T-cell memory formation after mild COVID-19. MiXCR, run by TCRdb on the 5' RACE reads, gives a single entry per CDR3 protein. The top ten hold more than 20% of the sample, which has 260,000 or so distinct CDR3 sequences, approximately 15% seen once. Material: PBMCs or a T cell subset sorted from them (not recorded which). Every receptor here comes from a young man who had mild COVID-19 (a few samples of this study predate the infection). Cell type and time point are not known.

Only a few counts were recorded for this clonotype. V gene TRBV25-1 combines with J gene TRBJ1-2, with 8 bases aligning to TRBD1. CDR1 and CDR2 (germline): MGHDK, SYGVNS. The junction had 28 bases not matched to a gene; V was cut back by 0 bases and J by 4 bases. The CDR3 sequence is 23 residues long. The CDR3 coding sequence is TGTGCCAGCAGTGAATATGAGCCCACGCCCCCCCAGCCGCAGGGGGCTTCCGCCTATGGCTACACCTTC. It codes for CASSEYEPTPPQPQGASAYGYTF.

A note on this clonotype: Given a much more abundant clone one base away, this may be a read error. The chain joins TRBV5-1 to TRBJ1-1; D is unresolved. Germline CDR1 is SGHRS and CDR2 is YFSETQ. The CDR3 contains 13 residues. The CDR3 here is CASSLVPNTEDFF. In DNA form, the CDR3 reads TGCGCCAGCAGCTTGGTTCCGAACACTGAAGATTTCTTT.

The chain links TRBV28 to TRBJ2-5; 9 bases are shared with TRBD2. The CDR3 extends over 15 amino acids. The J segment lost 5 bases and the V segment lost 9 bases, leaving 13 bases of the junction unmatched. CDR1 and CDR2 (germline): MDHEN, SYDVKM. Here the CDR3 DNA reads TGTGCCAGTCGACTAGCGGCACCGACGGGGGAGACCCAGTACTTC. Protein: CASRLAAPTGETQYF.